Only one count was recorded for the clone carrying this T cell receptor beta chain. Time point specified: peripheral blood 6 weeks after treatment start. Patients were diagnosed with urothelial carcinoma, either locally advanced or metastatic. The data derive from a study of PD-L1 blockade in urothelial cancer. Clones were read by immunoSEQ multiplex PCR, and TCRdb kept only the in-frame ones, dropping some. The data show about 91,000 clones, 70% to 90% seen once. CDR1 is LNHDA, CDR2 SQIVND, per germline (reference sequence). This CDR3 contains 12 residues. The germline V and J ends were trimmed by 4 bases and 7 bases, with 9 bases remaining between them.

This sequence originates from a man aged 70-80 years with urothelial cancer. The genes are TRBV19 and TRBJ2-3, with D possibly being TRBD2 (6 bases). Sequenced material: PBMCs, taken around atezolizumab (anti-PD-L1) treatment. As DNA, the CDR3 is TGTGCCAGTAGTAATGCGGGGAATACGCAGTATTTT. The encoded protein is CASSNAGNTQYF.